The 7 T cell receptor beta chains presented below share a single source sample, sequenced in a study of beta chain features in type 1 diabetes. Sequencing targeted expressed TCRB transcripts, as all isolated RNA had been reverse transcribed. The assay was immunoSEQ multiplex PCR, and TCRdb's table has in-frame clones only and misses some. In the table there are 300,000 to 450,000 clones, roughly an eighth of which are singletons. Sequencing was carried out using naive CD4+ T cells from blood. These receptors were taken from a man aged 18 to 30 in good health.

The chain uses TRBV29-1 and TRBJ2-2, with 10 positions matching TRBD1. The CDR3 totals 15 residues. Germline V gives CDR1 SQVTM, CDR2 ANQGSEA. V dropped 1 base and J dropped 4; count of bases not matched to a gene: 3. CDR3 region: CSVEGQGAGTGELFF. The CDR3, as DNA: TGCAGCGTTGAAGGACAGGGGGCGGGCACCGGGGAGCTGTTTTTT.

This clone was counted only a few times. The rearrangement uses TRBV18 and TRBJ1-1; 7 bases are shared with TRBD1. Germline V gene lookup returns CDR1 KGHSH and CDR2 LQKENI. The CDR3 has 17 amino acids. With 1 base clipped from V and 1 base from J, the junction kept 9 bases outside the gene matches. CDR3 protein: CASSPQGAAGTNTEAFF. The CDR3 region has the DNA TGTGCCAGCTCACCACAGGGGGCAGCTGGTACGAACACTGAAGCTTTCTTT. The full variable domain, rest sourced from reference TRBV18 and TRBJ1-1, is NAGVMQNPRHLVRRRGQEARLRCSPMKGHSHVYWYRQLPEEGLKFMVYLQKENIIDESGMPKERFSAEFPKEGPSILRIQQVVRGDSAAYFCASSPQGAAGTNTEAFFGQGTRLTVV.

This chain joins TRBV5-1 and TRBJ2-1; a weak D match, TRBD1 (8 bases). V was pared by 4 bases and J by 8 bases, with 16 bases between. CDR1 is SGHRS, CDR2 YFSETQ, per germline. The CDR3 is 14 residues long. Here the CDR3 reads CASSVIQGGDEQFF. The CDR3 DNA reads as TGCGCCAGCAGCGTGATACAGGGGGGGGATGAGCAGTTCTTC. The complete variable domain, with remaining parts taken from reference TRBV5-1 and TRBJ2-1, reads KAGVTQTPRYLIKTRGQQVTLSCSPISGHRSVSWYQQTPGQGLQFLFEYFSETQRNKGNFPGRFSGRQFSNSRSEMNVSTLELGDSALYLCASSVIQGGDEQFFGPGTRLTVL.

This clone was seen a handful of times. The J gene is TRBJ2-1, the V gene TRBV28, with unresolved D. Germline V gene data show CDR1 as MDHEN and CDR2 as SYDVKM. The CDR3 extends over 11 amino acids. V lost 5 bases, J lost 7 bases, and 6 bases lay in between. CDR3 in DNA: TGTGCCAGCAGTACAGTGAATGAGCAGTTCTTC. Residues: CASSTVNEQFF.

Comment on this clone: The same CDR3 is also encoded by other DNA sequences in this sample. The chain joins TRBV20-1 to TRBJ2-5; D call uncertain. The ends were cut back, 2 bases at V and 4 bases at J, with 2 bases in the middle. Germline CDR1 DFQATT, CDR2 SNEGSKA (reference sequence). This CDR3 has 10 amino acids. The CDR3 nucleotides read TGCAGTGCTAGACTAGAGACCCAGTACTTC. Translating it yields CSARLETQYF.

This clone has just a few counts. The sample carries other DNA sequences with the same CDR3. The chain combines TRBV18 with TRBJ2-1; TRBD1 matches at 10 bases. Germline V lookup: CDR1 KGHSH, CDR2 LQKENI. With V trimmed by 2 bases and J by 4 bases, 2 bases remained unmatched. This CDR3 is built from 15 residues. CDR3 in DNA: TGTGCCAGCTCACCATTGGACAGGGGGTACAATGAGCAGTTCTTC. Its translation is CASSPLDRGYNEQFF.

This clone occurred a few times. The V call is TRBV9, the J call TRBJ2-3; the match to TRBD2 covers 10 bases. This CDR3 region has 16 residues. Germline lookup yields CDR1 SGDLS and CDR2 YYNGEE. With V trimmed by 0 bases and J by 4 bases, 5 bases remained unmatched. CDR3: CASSVESLAGADTQYF. Written as DNA, the CDR3 is TGTGCCAGCAGCGTAGAGTCCCTAGCGGGAGCAGATACGCAGTATTTT.